The clone carrying this TCR beta chain was observed a few times. These data come from a study of T-cell memory formation after mild COVID-19. The CDR3 has 16 amino acids. V was cut by 0 bases and J by 1 base, with 11 bases left in between. CDR1 and CDR2 from the germline V gene are SGDLS and YYNGEE. MiXCR was run by TCRdb on the 5' RACE reads, yielding one entry per CDR3 protein. The sample shows some 130,000 distinct CDR3 sequences, about a sixth of them seen only once. The TCR sequence derives from an adult woman who had mild COVID-19 (a few samples of this study predate the infection). Cell type and time point are not known. Material for sequencing was PBMCs or a T cell subset sorted from them (not recorded which). This sequence joins TRBV9 and TRBJ2-1, with D perhaps matching TRBD2 (5 bases). The CDR3 DNA follows: TGTGCCAGCAGCGTAGAAGGCGGGCTGTCCTACAATGAGCAGTTCTTC. Translated, it gives CASSVEGGLSYNEQFF.